Listed below are T cell receptor beta chains from one sample, sequenced in a study of blood T cell repertoires in COVID-19. The protocol was immunoSEQ multiplex PCR, while the TCRdb copy is restricted to in-frame clones and leaves out a portion. The sample has 180,000 or so clones, approximately 86% seen once; the top ten hold 8% to 10%. The sample taken for sequencing was peripheral blood. The receptors were gathered from a man aged 60-69 years with acute or convalescent COVID-19. The CDR3 runs from the conserved cysteine through the conserved F or W. The order of the fields is V gene, J gene, D gene, clone size, CDR3 protein, CDR3 DNA. The D gene is left open where the match is weak. Some rows have no size entry. The others give once, few or many, or a class for an expanded clone.

TRBV29-1,TRBJ2-1,.,.,CSVVPTGSYNEQFF,TGCAGCGTTGTCCCGACAGGCTCCTACAATGAGCAGTTCTTC
TRBV6-6,TRBJ2-1,.,once,CASSPLKGVGLDEQFF,TGTGCCAGCAGTCCTCTCAAGGGAGTGGGATTGGATGAGCAGTTCTTC
TRBV7-8,TRBJ1-2,.,.,CASSSYLTGYGYTF,TGTGCCAGCAGCTCTTATTTGACAGGCTATGGCTACACCTTC
TRBV28,TRBJ2-5,.,.,CASSGGLMGPQYF,TGTGCCAGCAGTGGGGGACTGATGGGACCCCAGTACTTC
TRBV7-9,TRBJ2-5,.,.,CASSVAASQETQYF,TGTGCCAGCAGCGTCGCAGCGTCACAAGAGACCCAGTACTTC
TRBV5-5,TRBJ1-1,.,.,CASSYRADTEAFF,TGTGCCAGCAGCTACAGGGCGGACACTGAAGCTTTCTTT
TRBV3-1/TRBV3-2,TRBJ1-6,.,few,CASSTGGVLSPLHF,TGTGCCAGCAGCACGGGAGGGGTTTTGTCACCCCTCCACTTT
TRBV3-1/TRBV3-2,TRBJ2-7,.,.,CASSQGVGGSYEQYF,TGTGCCAGCAGCCAAGGGGTAGGGGGCTCCTACGAGCAGTACTTC
TRBV28,TRBJ1-1,.,.,CASRFGGRNTEAFF,TGTGCCAGCAGATTTGGGGGGAGGAACACTGAAGCTTTCTTT
TRBV7-3,TRBJ2-6,TRBD1,.,CASSLTPAQGAGANVLTF,TGTGCCAGCAGCTTAACTCCTGCACAGGGGGCCGGGGCCAACGTCCTGACTTTC
TRBV5-1,TRBJ2-1,.,.,CASSLGAGPDNEQFF,TGCGCCAGCAGCTTGGGGGCGGGACCAGACAATGAGCAGTTCTTC
TRBV6-5,TRBJ2-7,.,once,CASNEGWGVVYEQYF,TGTGCCAGCAACGAAGGGTGGGGGGTGGTCTACGAGCAGTACTTC
TRBV2,TRBJ1-6,.,.,CASSESPTAGNSPLHF,TGTGCCAGCAGTGAATCCCCAACCGCCGGGAATTCACCCCTCCACTTT
TRBV9,TRBJ1-6,TRBD1,.,CASSVRGQGDSPLHF,TGTGCCAGCAGCGTAAGAGGACAGGGAGACTCACCCCTCCACTTT
TRBV18,TRBJ1-1,.,.,CASSLRQDTEAFF,TGTGCCAGCTCACTCAGGCAAGACACTGAAGCTTTCTTT